One and the same sample provided the 30 T cell receptor beta chains below, sequenced in a study of shared clonotypes between healthy human individuals. This table comes from immunoSEQ multiplex PCR, and its TCRdb copy is limited to in-frame clones, with some not included. The top ten hold approximately 1.2% of the sample, which has over 1.4 million clones, around 97% seen once. Sequenced sample: naive CD4+ T cells sorted from blood. Subset noted: CD45RA+ positively selected. All receptors derive from a man aged 25-45 years in good health.

The chain employs TRBV7-9 and TRBJ2-5; no reliable D call. Between the trimmed V and J ends, which lost 3 bases and 7 bases, there was a span of 12 bases. Germline values: CDR1 SEHNR, CDR2 FQNEAQ (reference sequence). This CDR3 comprises 13 residues. CDR3 sequence reads: CASSFPQPGTQYF. Written as DNA, the CDR3 is TGTGCCAGCAGCTTTCCCCAACCGGGGACCCAGTACTTC.

This clone has just one count. The chain is built from TRBV11-2 and TRBJ2-7; 7 bases line up with TRBD1. V lost 6 bases and J lost 3; bases outside the gene matches: 8. This CDR3 is built from 14 residues. Germline CDR1 reads SGHAT; CDR2 reads FQNNGV. CDR3 protein: CASSSPGGFYEQYF. CDR3 DNA: TGTGCCAGCAGTTCACCAGGGGGTTTCTACGAGCAGTACTTC.

The genes are TRBV28 and TRBJ2-7; the match to TRBD1 covers 8 bases. Germline assignment: CDR1 MDHEN and CDR2 SYDVKM. This CDR3 has 14 residues. J gave up 2 bases and V 4 bases, and 4 bases lay outside the gene matches. The CDR3 here is CASSWGTGPYEQYF. Here the CDR3 DNA reads TGTGCCAGCAGTTGGGGGACAGGTCCCTACGAGCAGTACTTC.

This rearrangement joins TRBV30 to TRBJ2-3; TRBD1 is a possible D gene (6 bases). Germline V gene lookup returns CDR1 GTSNPN and CDR2 SVGIG (reference sequence). Trimming cost V 4 bases and J 0 bases, with 17 bases left between them. The CDR3 totals 16 residues. For the CDR3, the DNA is TGTGCCTGGACCCCGAGGACAGAATTTAGCACAGATACGCAGTATTTT. This gives the protein CAWTPRTEFSTDTQYF.

The chain has TRBV7-9 and TRBJ2-2; a weak D match, TRBD1 (6 bases). CDR1 SEHNR and CDR2 FQNEAQ come from the germline V gene (reference sequence). V was trimmed by 3 bases and J by 7 bases, leaving 15 bases between them. The CDR3 covers 15 residues. For the CDR3, the DNA is TGTGCCAGCAGCTTCGCAGGGGCCGAGCACGGGGAGCTGTTTTTT. Protein: CASSFAGAEHGELFF.

V gene TRBV28 combines with J gene TRBJ2-2, with 9 positions matching TRBD1. Looked up from germline, CDR1 is MDHEN and CDR2 is SYDVKM. The CDR3 length is 17 residues. J gave up 6 bases and V 7 bases, and 15 bases lay outside the gene matches. CDR3 sequence: CASTLSRQGGWSGELFF. CDR3 bases: TGTGCCAGCACCCTTTCTCGACAGGGGGGTTGGTCCGGGGAGCTGTTTTTT. Full variable domain (rest looked up from reference TRBV28 and TRBJ2-2): DVKVTQSSRYLVKRTGEKVFLECVQDMDHENMFWYRQDPGLGLRLIYFSYDVKMKEKGDIPEGYSVSREKKERFSLILESASTNQTSMYLCASTLSRQGGWSGELFFGEGSRLTVL.

J is TRBJ1-4 and V is TRBV5-6; D unclear. Looked up from germline, CDR1 is SGHDT and CDR2 is YYEEEE. CDR3 size: 14 residues. V was shortened by 0 bases and J by 4 bases, with 7 bases between the two germline ends. CDR3 residues: CASSLATVNEKLFF. DNA for the CDR3: TGTGCCAGCAGCTTGGCCACGGTTAATGAAAAACTGTTTTTT. Full variable domain (missing parts from reference TRBV5-6 and TRBJ1-4): DAGVTQSPTHLIKTRGQQVTLRCSPKSGHDTVSWYQQALGQGPQFIFQYYEEEERQRGNFPDRFSGHQFPNYSSELNVNALLLGDSALYLCASSLATVNEKLFFGSGTQLSVL.

The rearrangement joins TRBV19 to TRBJ2-7, with D possibly matching TRBD2 (7 bases). Looked up from germline, CDR1 is LNHDA and CDR2 is SQIVND (reference sequence). V lost 7 bases and J 3 bases, leaving 13 bases between the germline ends. The CDR3 has 13 amino acids. The CDR3 reads CASKGGADYEQYF. CDR3 sequence (DNA): TGTGCCAGTAAAGGGGGGGCCGACTACGAGCAGTACTTC.

This chain connects TRBV5-5 to TRBJ2-7; 12 positions agree with TRBD2. With 4 bases clipped from V and 0 bases from J, the junction kept 8 bases outside the gene matches. There are 17 residues in the CDR3. Germline V gene sequence: CDR1 SGHKS, CDR2 YYEKEE (reference sequence). CDR3 amino acids: CASSSRTSGASSYEQYF. CDR3 nucleotide sequence: TGTGCCAGCAGCAGCCGGACTAGCGGGGCAAGCTCCTACGAGCAGTACTTC.

The chain carries TRBV5-4 and TRBJ1-2; unclear D gene. Per germline, CDR1 SGHNT and CDR2 YYREEE (reference sequence). The V end was cut by 4 bases, the J end by 4 bases, with 14 bases between. The CDR3 runs 14 residues. The CDR3 nucleotides are TGTGCCAGCAGCCGTCGACAAAGGGCCTATGGCTACACCTTC. As protein: CASSRRQRAYGYTF. The whole variable domain, remainder taken from reference TRBV5-4 and TRBJ1-2, is ETGVTQSPTHLIKTRGQQVTLRCSSQSGHNTVSWYQQALGQGPQFIFQYYREEENGRGNFPPRFSGLQFPNYSSELNVNALELDDSALYLCASSRRQRAYGYTFGSGTRLTVV.

The J gene is TRBJ2-1, the V gene TRBV11-2, with D possibly TRBD2 on 6 matching bases. V was cut by 6 bases and J by 8 bases, with 20 bases left in between. Germline V lookup: CDR1 SGHAT, CDR2 FQNNGV. This CDR3 is built from 15 residues. The DNA for the CDR3 is TGTGCCAGCAGGGGTCTTTCGGGGAGGACCGATGAGCAGTTCTTC. This codes for CASRGLSGRTDEQFF.

CDR3 in amino acids: CASSPRAQGEQYF. The CDR3 DNA follows: TGTGCCAGCTCCCCCCGGGCCCAGGGCGAGCAGTACTTC. V and J are TRBV18 and TRBJ2-7, with a weak D call TRBD1 (5 bases). There are 13 residues in the CDR3. V gave up 6 bases and J gave up 6 bases, with 15 bases separating them. Germline lookup yields CDR1 KGHSH and CDR2 LQKENI.

Notes on this clone: Other DNA sequences of this sample code for an identical CDR3. The chain carries TRBV18 and TRBJ2-3; D not certain. The V end lost 0 bases, the J end lost 3 bases, and 4 bases lay between the germline ends. CDR1 KGHSH and CDR2 LQKENI come from the germline V gene. This CDR3 has 13 residues. The CDR3 DNA follows: TGTGCCAGCTCACCACCCATAACAGATACGCAGTATTTT. It translates to CASSPPITDTQYF.

This chain uses TRBV14 with TRBJ1-2; weak D call: TRBD1 (6 bases). V lost 3 bases, J lost 5 bases, and 16 bases lay in between. The CDR3 is 15 residues long. Germline lookup yields CDR1 SGHDN and CDR2 FVKESK. As DNA, the CDR3 is TGTGCCAGCAGCCAGGGATGGGGGCCTCGATATGGCTACACCTTC. Its translation: CASSQGWGPRYGYTF.

V and J are TRBV7-2 and TRBJ2-3; TRBD2 matches at 11 bases. The CDR3 sequence is 15 residues long. CDR1 is SGHTA and CDR2 is FQGNSA in the germline V gene. V dropped 5 bases and J dropped 2; count of bases not matched to a gene: 3. DNA of the CDR3: TGTGCCAGCAGCACTAGCGGGAGCATCACAGATACGCAGTATTTT. Its translation: CASSTSGSITDTQYF.

This chain joins TRBV6-6 and TRBJ2-1; TRBD1 or TRBD2 may be the D gene (6 bases each). The V end was cut by 4 bases, the J end by 8 bases, with 18 bases between. Looked up from germline, CDR1 is MNHNY and CDR2 is SVGAGI (reference sequence). The CDR3 is 15 amino acids. The CDR3 reads CASSSKGGLGDEQFF. In DNA form, the CDR3 reads TGTGCCAGCAGTTCGAAGGGGGGCCTAGGGGATGAGCAGTTCTTC.

V gene TRBV2 combines with J gene TRBJ1-5; D unresolved. The CDR3 totals 14 residues. The V end lost 8 bases, the J end lost 3 bases, and 14 bases lay between the germline ends. Germline V gene sequence: CDR1 SNHLY, CDR2 FYNNEI. CDR3 protein: CASADGRYNQPQHF. CDR3 sequence (DNA): TGTGCCAGCGCCGACGGCAGGTACAATCAGCCCCAGCATTTT. The variable domain in full, with the rest retrieved from reference TRBV2 and TRBJ1-5, is EPEVTQTPSHQVTQMGQEVILRCVPISNHLYFYWYRQILGQKVEFLVSFYNNEISEKSEIFDDQFSVERPDGSNFTLKIRSTKLEDSAMYFCASADGRYNQPQHFGDGTRLSIL.

Of note for this clone: This same CDR3 is encoded by further DNA sequences in the sample. The chain couples TRBV15 to TRBJ2-1, with D possibly TRBD2 on 6 matching bases. Germline loops: CDR1 LNHNV, CDR2 YYDKDF (reference sequence). The CDR3 runs to 16 residues. The V and J ends lost 0 bases and 4 bases respectively, with 13 bases between them. In DNA form, the CDR3 reads TGTGCCACCAGCAGAGATGGGACCGGGGGTTACAATGAGCAGTTCTTC. This codes for CATSRDGTGGYNEQFF.

The J gene is TRBJ2-1, the V gene TRBV11-2; 7 positions agree with TRBD2. CDR1 and CDR2 (germline): SGHAT, FQNNGV. CDR3 length equals 15 residues. V was pared by 1 base and J by 5 bases, with 5 bases of the junction left unmatched. Here the CDR3 DNA reads TGTGCCAGCAGCTTAGTCGGACTAGAGGACAATGAGCAGTTCTTC. It translates to CASSLVGLEDNEQFF.

The genes are TRBV4-3 and TRBJ2-7; no reliable D call. The length of the CDR3 is 14 residues. Between the trimmed V and J ends, which lost 0 bases and 0 bases, there was a span of 6 bases. Germline loops: CDR1 LGHNA, CDR2 YSLEER. The CDR3 sequence is CASSQDQISYEQYF. In nucleotides, the CDR3 is TGCGCCAGCAGCCAAGATCAAATCTCCTACGAGCAGTACTTC.

The chain combines TRBV7-9 with TRBJ2-5; 8 bases line up with TRBD1. From germline, CDR1 is SEHNR and CDR2 FQNEAQ (reference sequence). Germline trimming cut 1 base from V and 1 base from J; bases unmatched to any gene: 5. The CDR3 extends over 16 amino acids. CDR3 sequence reads: CASSLDRGRIQETQYF. In nucleotides, the CDR3 is TGTGCCAGCAGCTTAGACAGGGGGAGAATCCAAGAGACCCAGTACTTC.

The chain recombines TRBV7-2 with TRBJ1-3; D call uncertain. V lost 4 bases, J lost 0 bases, and 19 bases lay in between. The CDR3 has 18 residues. CDR1 SGHTA and CDR2 FQGNSA come from the germline V gene. The CDR3 bases are TGTGCCAGCAGCTCACTTCGCACCGGGCGCATCTCTGGAAACACCATATATTTT. It codes for CASSSLRTGRISGNTIYF.

In the case of this clone: This CDR3 is also generated by other DNA sequences in the sample. The chain couples TRBV30 to TRBJ1-2; D gene ambiguous. Trimming removed 0 bases at V and 8 bases at J, with 7 bases between. Per the germline V gene, CDR1 is GTSNPN and CDR2 is SVGIG (reference sequence). This CDR3 is 11 amino acids long. CDR3 protein: CAWSVGDGYTF. The CDR3 DNA sequence: TGTGCCTGGAGTGTGGGTGACGGCTACACCTTC.

The V and J genes are TRBV2 and TRBJ2-6; D possibly uses TRBD1 or TRBD2 (5 bases each). Trimming shortened V by 11 bases and J by 0 bases, and 14 bases separated the two germline ends. Germline V gene lookup returns CDR1 SNHLY and CDR2 FYNNEI. The CDR3 contains 15 residues. The CDR3 spells CARQVGTSGANVLTF. The CDR3 DNA reads TGTGCCCGCCAGGTGGGGACCTCTGGGGCCAACGTCCTGACTTTC. Based on the CDR3 plus reference TRBV2 and TRBJ2-6, the full variable domain is EPEVTQTPSHQVTQMGQEVILRCVPISNHLYFYWYRQILGQKVEFLVSFYNNEISEKSEIFDDQFSVERPDGSNFTLKIRSTKLEDSAMYFCARQVGTSGANVLTFGAGSRLTVL.

This chain joins TRBV10-3 and TRBJ2-7; D gene ambiguous. Between the trimmed V and J ends, which lost 8 bases and 7 bases, there was a span of 21 bases. CDR3 length: 14 amino acids. The germline V gene encodes CDR1 ENHRY and CDR2 SYGVKD. CDR3 in amino acids: CAIRSSYRLGEQYF. CDR3 DNA sequence: TGTGCCATCCGGTCGTCCTACCGCCTCGGAGAGCAGTACTTC.

The rearrangement joins TRBV18 to TRBJ2-4; D is unresolved. Trimming stripped 2 bases from V and 3 bases from J, with 8 bases between. CDR3 length: 14 amino acids. Germline CDR1 and CDR2: KGHSH and LQKENI. The DNA of the CDR3 is TGTGCCAGCTCACCAGATGGAAACAAAAACATTCAGTACTTC. This encodes CASSPDGNKNIQYF.

This clone came up once. The rearrangement uses TRBV4-3 and TRBJ2-7, with no clear D. The CDR3 has 14 amino acids. V dropped 0 bases and J dropped 0 bases, with 6 bases sitting between them. The germline V gene has CDR1 LGHNA and CDR2 YSLEER. CDR3 nucleotides: TGCGCCAGCAGCCAAGAATCCTTCTCCTACGAGCAGTACTTC. This translates into CASSQESFSYEQYF.

The V call is TRBV18, the J call TRBJ2-2; TRBD1 matches at 9 bases. Trimming took 4 bases from V and 7 from J; bases not matched to a gene: 7. From germline, CDR1 is KGHSH and CDR2 LQKENI. The length of the CDR3 is 15 residues. The CDR3 nucleotides read TGTGCCAGCTCACTACAACAGGGGGCCGGCGGGGAGCTGTTTTTT. It translates to CASSLQQGAGGELFF. Looking up the rest from reference TRBV18 and TRBJ2-2 gives the full variable domain: NAGVMQNPRHLVRRRGQEARLRCSPMKGHSHVYWYRQLPEEGLKFMVYLQKENIIDESGMPKERFSAEFPKEGPSILRIQQVVRGDSAAYFCASSLQQGAGGELFFGEGSRLTVL.

The rearrangement links TRBV9 to TRBJ2-3; 7 bases align to TRBD2. V lost 4 bases and J lost 2; bases outside the gene matches: 7. Per germline, CDR1 SGDLS and CDR2 YYNGEE. CDR3 length: 15 amino acids. CDR3 DNA: TGTGCCAGCAGCCCCGTAGCGGGCATCACAGATACGCAGTATTTT. Its protein product is CASSPVAGITDTQYF.

This sequence joins TRBV5-4 and TRBJ2-1, with D possibly being TRBD1 (6 bases). Germline values: CDR1 SGHNT, CDR2 YYREEE (reference sequence). The CDR3 runs 15 residues. Trimming cost V 6 bases and J 5 bases, with 18 bases left between them. The CDR3 loop is CASTRDGTPNNEQFF. The CDR3 coding sequence is TGTGCCAGCACCCGGGACGGGACACCGAACAATGAGCAGTTCTTC. Filled out from reference TRBV5-4 and TRBJ2-1, the complete variable domain reads ETGVTQSPTHLIKTRGQQVTLRCSSQSGHNTVSWYQQALGQGPQFIFQYYREEENGRGNFPPRFSGLQFPNYSSELNVNALELDDSALYLCASTRDGTPNNEQFFGPGTRLTVL.